These 10 T cell receptor beta chains share one sample of origin, sequenced in a study of shared T cell receptors in the human thymus. Here immunoSEQ multiplex PCR was the method, and the copy in TCRdb shows in-frame clones only, minus some. In the table there are hundreds of thousands of clones, 85% to 90% of which are singletons. The same sample was also used in a study of human thymus T cells.

The sequenced material came from thymocytes. The receptor set was obtained from a boy in the first two years of life with a congenital heart defect.

This chain joins TRBV28 and TRBJ2-7, with D tentatively TRBD1 (5 bases). The V and J ends lost 2 bases and 2 bases respectively, with 13 bases between them. This CDR3 has 15 residues. Per the germline V gene, CDR1 is MDHEN and CDR2 is SYDVKM. CDR3 amino acids: CASSLQGPQTYEQYF. CDR3 DNA sequence: TGTGCCAGCAGTTTACAGGGCCCGCAGACCTACGAGCAGTACTTC.

The chain carries TRBV21-1 and TRBJ2-1; the DNA was not used to check the table's D call, TRBD2. TRBV21-1 is a documented pseudogene. This CDR3 spans 21 amino acids. The DNA of the CDR3 is TGTGCCAGCAGCTACCGAACGAGCGGGAGGTCAACCCCTCAAAAATACAATGAGCAGTTCTTC. It is translated as CASSYRTSGRSTPQKYNEQFF.

V and J are TRBV15 and TRBJ2-7; perhaps TRBD1 as D (6 bases). Looked up from germline, CDR1 is LNHNV and CDR2 is YYDKDF (reference sequence). CDR3 length: 11 residues. V gave up 8 bases and J gave up 11 bases, with 16 bases separating them. In DNA form, the CDR3 reads TGTGCCACCGGTATAAACAGGGCGGAGTACTTC. Protein sequence: CATGINRAEYF.

The chain carries TRBV27 and TRBJ1-4; TRBD1 matches at 10 bases. There are 16 residues in the CDR3. V was clipped by 10 bases and J by 6 bases; unmatched bases: 14. Germline-derived CDR1 and CDR2 are MNHEY and SMNVEV (reference sequence). In DNA, the CDR3 is TGTGCCACCGGGTGGGACAGGGGAACAGGAGATGAAAAACTGTTTTTT. Its protein is CATGWDRGTGDEKLFF. Full variable domain (rest looked up from reference TRBV27 and TRBJ1-4): EAQVTQNPRYLITVTGKKLTVTCSQNMNHEYMSWYRQDPGLGLRQIYYSMNVEVTDKGDVPEGYKVSRKEKRNFPLILESPSPNQTSLYFCATGWDRGTGDEKLFFGSGTQLSVL.

CDR3 residues: CASSSSQLAGDSYNEQFF. The CDR3 nucleotides read TGTGCCAGCAGCTCGTCCCAGCTAGCGGGGGACTCCTACAATGAGCAGTTCTTC. The J gene is TRBJ2-1, the V gene TRBV11-3; TRBD2 aligns across 10 bases. Germline values: CDR1 SGHNT, CDR2 YENEEA. V was clipped by 4 bases and J by 0 bases; unmatched bases: 9. CDR3 length: 18 amino acids.

J is TRBJ2-5 and V is TRBV10-3; D perhaps matches TRBD2 (6 bases). The CDR3 covers 18 residues. Between the trimmed V and J ends, which lost 0 bases and 1 base, there was a span of 18 bases. Germline CDR1 ENHRY, CDR2 SYGVKD. The CDR3, as DNA: TGTGCCATCAGTGAGTCGACTCGGGGACTCGGAGTCCAAGAGACCCAGTACTTC. As protein: CAISESTRGLGVQETQYF.

This clone showed up just a few times. The V and J genes are TRBV27 and TRBJ2-2, with a tentative D call TRBD2 (5 bases). Trimming stripped 2 bases from V and 0 bases from J, with 10 bases between. This CDR3 is 16 amino acids long. Per germline, CDR1 MNHEY and CDR2 SMNVEV (reference sequence). The CDR3 reads CASSLEGYPNTGELFF. CDR3 coding DNA: TGTGCCAGCAGTTTAGAGGGCTACCCGAACACCGGGGAGCTGTTTTTT.

This chain uses TRBV10-2 with TRBJ2-7; weak D call: TRBD2 (6 bases). V shed 8 bases and J shed 4 bases, with 21 bases lying between them. This CDR3 has 15 residues. Germline V gene sequence: CDR1 WSHSY, CDR2 SAAADI. CDR3 sequence reads: CASGLVRDGGYEQYF. The CDR3 DNA reads as TGCGCCAGCGGGTTGGTGCGGGATGGCGGGTACGAGCAGTACTTC.

This clone was counted between two and nine times. The rearrangement links TRBV2 to TRBJ1-4; tentatively, D is TRBD1 (5 bases). In germline, CDR1 is SNHLY, CDR2 FYNNEI. The CDR3 has 15 amino acids. With 6 bases removed from V and 2 bases from J, the gap between germline ends came to 13 bases. The CDR3 bases are TGTGCCAGCAGCCCACAGGAGTATACTAATGAAAAACTGTTTTTT. This sequence encodes CASSPQEYTNEKLFF.

To note about this clone: Compared with germline, one end of the junction differs, possibly owing to a read error. V is TRBV7-2 and J is TRBJ2-7, with TRBD1 matching over 7 bases. In germline, CDR1 is SGHTA, CDR2 FQGNSA. The CDR3 loop spans 12 amino acids. The CDR3 DNA reads TGTGCCAGCAGCAACCCACAGGGGCGTATCGACTTC. It encodes CASSNPQGRIDF.